The 2 T cell receptor beta chains presented below share a single source sample, sequenced in a study of blood T cell repertoires in COVID-19 (dated by TCRdb to the early 2020s). The library was built by means of the immunoSEQ multiplex PCR assay. Not all clones reach the TCRdb copy of this immuneACCESS table, which keeps in-frame sequences only. Checked studies attribute under half of the gap to unresolved V genes and leave the rest unexplained. The sample table holds some 170,000 clones, of which around 83% were seen once. Together, the top ten hold more than 0.85% of the sample. Sequencing input: peripheral blood. These receptors were obtained from a man in his forties with acute or convalescent COVID-19.

The CDR3 DNA follows: TGCGCCAGCAGCGGCGGGACGCAGGATGAAGCTTTCTTT. Translating it yields CASSGGTQDEAFF. The chain combines TRBV10-2 with TRBJ1-1, with a weak D call TRBD1 (5 bases). The V end lost 6 bases, the J end lost 7 bases, and 15 bases lay between the germline ends. The CDR3 has 13 amino acids. Germline CDR1 reads WSHSY; CDR2 reads SAAADI.

This rearrangement joins TRBV5-5 to TRBJ2-7, with D perhaps TRBD2 (6 bases). Germline V gene sequence: CDR1 SGHKS, CDR2 YYEKEE (reference sequence). Trimming took 1 base from V and 2 from J, leaving 7 bases between them. CDR3 length: 13 amino acids. Here the CDR3 DNA reads TGTGCCAGCAGCTTGCGCGGGGCCTACGAGCAGTACTTC. Translation gives CASSLRGAYEQYF. The variable domain in full, completed from reference TRBV5-5 and TRBJ2-7, reads DAGVTQSPTHLIKTRGQQVTLRCSPISGHKSVSWYQQVLGQGPQFIFQYYEKEERGRGNFPDRFSARQFPNYSSELNVNALLLGDSALYLCASSLRGAYEQYFGPGTRLTVT.